The source of this T cell receptor (beta chain) is a study of spatial heterogeneity in lung cancer. Study background: Any follow-up PBMC samples that were available went on to be sequenced, and the median time to follow-up was roughly 2 years after resection.

This clonotype was counted ten times or more. Antigen: not known. TCRdb reprocessed the 5' RACE reads with MiXCR, giving one entry per CDR3 protein. In the table there are under 150,000 distinct CDR3 sequences, less than 15% of which are singletons. Study-level points and caveats: TCRs found ubiquitously expanded in tumor appeared in blood more at resection than at follow-up.

CDR1 is DFQATT, CDR2 SNEGSKA, per germline (reference sequence). Deletions cut 0 bases from V and 7 bases from J, with 12 bases between. The CDR3 spans 13 residues. Time point defined: blood at routine non-recurrence follow-up after resection. The authors sequenced whole RNA from tumor, nontumor lung or frozen PBMC without sorting. The sequence was collected from a male donor with early-stage non-small cell lung cancer. The chain recombines TRBV20-1 with TRBJ1-1; no clear D gene. The specimen was PBMCs, collected at follow-up. The CDR3 DNA is TGCAGTGCTAGAGATGGAGGACGTCTTGAAGCTTTCTTT. It yields the protein CSARDGGRLEAFF.